The clone carrying this T cell receptor beta chain was found a few times. Its antigen is unknown. The source of the sample is a study of identical twins. Study-level findings and limits: Beta out-of-frame twin sharing showed a weaker excess.

V lost 3 bases and J lost 6; bases outside the gene matches: 10. CDR3 length: 15 amino acids. Per the germline V gene, CDR1 is SEHNR and CDR2 is FQNEAQ (reference sequence). The authors used template switching to add a universal primer site and gave cDNA unique molecular identifiers. TCRdb passed the 5' RACE reads through MiXCR, listing each CDR3 protein once. The table records under 900,000 distinct CDR3 sequences, approximately 18% of them present only once. These sequences were also reported in another study, on T cells expressing NK-cell markers. That source reports: In a handful of donors, these clonotypes also led the CD3+CD56-NKG2C+ fraction.

Sequencing was performed on PBMCs. This sequence was found in a woman aged 18-29 years in good health. The chain combines TRBV7-9 with TRBJ1-1, with 7 positions matching TRBD1. The CDR3 DNA is TGTGCCAGCAGCTTTCCCTACCAGGGGGGATCTGAAGCTTTCTTT. Amino acids: CASSFPYQGGSEAFF.